This TCR beta chain was documented in a study of identical twins. The ends were cut back, 0 bases at V and 3 bases at J, with 10 bases in the middle. CDR3 length equals 15 residues. Germline assignment: CDR1 SGHRS and CDR2 YFSETQ. From the 5' RACE reads, TCRdb called clonotypes with MiXCR, one entry per CDR3 protein. The sample has 1.5 million or so distinct CDR3 sequences, more than 30% seen once. This chain uses TRBV5-1 with TRBJ2-4; D gene unclear. Sample: cord blood. The sequence derives from a newborn girl in good health. Here the CDR3 reads CASSLVPDGKNIQYF. CDR3 bases: TGCGCCAGCAGCTTGGTCCCGGACGGCAAAAACATTCAGTACTTC.